The 24 T cell receptor beta chains presented below share a single source sample, sequenced in a study of T cell responses to AZD1222 COVID-19 vaccine. The protocol was immunoSEQ multiplex PCR, while the TCRdb copy is restricted to in-frame clones and leaves out a portion. The table lists about 140,000 clones, almost 95% of them singletons. Here the sequenced sample was peripheral blood, taken on day 0 of AZD1222 vaccination. The receptors here all came from an adult in good health.

V is TRBV9 and J is TRBJ2-3; D assignment may be TRBD1 or TRBD2 (6 bases each). Trimming shortened V by 0 bases and J by 2 bases, and 13 bases separated the two germline ends. From germline, CDR1 is SGDLS and CDR2 YYNGEE. The CDR3 sequence is 16 residues long. CDR3 sequence reads: CASSVGTGAYTDTQYF. CDR3 coding DNA: TGTGCCAGCAGCGTAGGAACGGGGGCGTACACAGATACGCAGTATTTT.

The rearrangement joins TRBV7-3 to TRBJ2-7; D unclear. CDR1 SGHTA and CDR2 FQGTGA come from the germline V gene. CDR3 size: 15 residues. V was shortened by 5 bases and J by 0 bases, with 14 bases between the two germline ends. The CDR3 DNA reads TGTGCCAGCAGCCAAATGGGCGGTAGCTCCTACGAGCAGTACTTC. Protein: CASSQMGGSSYEQYF.

The chain couples TRBV9 to TRBJ2-3; 8 nucleotides agree with TRBD2. CDR1 and CDR2 from the germline V gene are SGDLS and YYNGEE. V lost 4 bases to trimming and J lost 2 bases; unmatched junction nucleotides: 15. CDR3 size: 18 residues. CDR3 sequence: CASSPDGGAGAFTDTQYF. Written as DNA, the CDR3 is TGTGCCAGCAGCCCCGACGGTGGAGCGGGGGCCTTCACAGATACGCAGTATTTT. Combining the CDR3 with reference TRBV9 and TRBJ2-3 gives the whole variable domain DSGVTQTPKHLITATGQRVTLRCSPRSGDLSVYWYQQSLDQGLQFLIQYYNGEERAKGNILERFSAQQFPDLHSELNLSSLELGDSALYFCASSPDGGAGAFTDTQYFGPGTRLTVL.

This clone occurred once. This chain uses TRBV4-1 with TRBJ1-1; D may be TRBD1 (5 bases). The CDR3 totals 17 residues. With 1 base removed from V and 3 bases from J, the gap between germline ends came to 18 bases. The germline V gene encodes CDR1 MGHRA and CDR2 YSYEKL. DNA of the CDR3: TGCGCCAGCAGCCAAGTCGACAGAACCCGTTTGGACACTGAAGCTTTCTTT. As protein: CASSQVDRTRLDTEAFF.

This chain uses TRBV5-4 with TRBJ2-2; 9 bases fit TRBD1. V shed 3 bases, J shed 3 bases, and the junction held 6 bases outside the gene matches. Germline lookup yields CDR1 SGHNT and CDR2 YYREEE (reference sequence). This CDR3 spans 16 amino acids. The CDR3: CASSYTGGPDTGELFF. The CDR3 DNA is TGTGCCAGCAGCTACACAGGGGGCCCGGACACCGGGGAGCTGTTTTTT.

This clone was seen a single time. This sample also contains other DNA sequences that code for the same CDR3. The rearrangement uses TRBV4-1 and TRBJ1-2; no firm D call. With 0 bases removed from V and 1 base from J, the gap between germline ends came to 3 bases. The CDR3 loop spans 13 amino acids. Germline CDR1 reads MGHRA; CDR2 reads YSYEKL. CDR3 sequence: CASSQDRNYGYTF. The CDR3 DNA sequence: TGCGCCAGCAGCCAAGACCGTAACTATGGCTACACCTTC.

This chain links TRBV6-6 with TRBJ1-1, with 7 bases lining up with TRBD1. J lost 2 bases, V lost 2 bases, and 5 bases had no gene match. CDR1 is MNHNY and CDR2 is SVGAGI in the germline V gene (reference sequence). The CDR3 extends over 15 amino acids. The CDR3 loop reads CASSYTGQANTEAFF. The CDR3 nucleotides read TGTGCCAGCAGTTACACCGGACAGGCCAACACTGAAGCTTTCTTT.

CDR3 residues: CASSPDRGYEQYF. DNA of the CDR3: TGCGCCAGCAGCCCGGACAGGGGTTACGAGCAGTACTTC. V is TRBV5-1 and J is TRBJ2-7; 9 bases fit TRBD1. The CDR3 covers 13 residues. After removal of 4 bases from V and 4 bases from J, the junction contained 3 bases not matched to a gene. Per germline, CDR1 SGHRS and CDR2 YFSETQ.

The CDR3 spells CASSYDSGANVLTF. In DNA form, the CDR3 reads TGTGCCAGCAGTTACGACTCTGGGGCCAACGTCCTGACTTTC. The V gene is TRBV6-2 or TRBV6-3, the J gene TRBJ2-6; D unclear. Trimming pared 2 bases from V and 0 bases from J, leaving 2 bases between. CDR3 length: 14 residues. In germline, CDR1 is MNHEY, CDR2 SVGEGT.

This clone was detected once. In DNA form, the CDR3 reads TGTGCCAGTAGTACCCCGGGGAGTTATCAGCCCCAGCATTTT. Its protein is CASSTPGSYQPQHF. The rearrangement uses TRBV19 and TRBJ1-5, with D hard to call. Per the germline V gene, CDR1 is LNHDA and CDR2 is SQIVND (reference sequence). V was pared by 4 bases and J by 5 bases, with 12 bases between. The CDR3 consists of 14 residues.

The chain joins TRBV19 to TRBJ1-5; D remains unclear. CDR3 length: 14 residues. CDR1 and CDR2 from the germline V gene are LNHDA and SQIVND (reference sequence). Trimming left V 1 base short and J 1 base short, with 5 bases between. CDR3 DNA: TGTGCCAGTAGTATAGTGGGCAGCAATCAGCCCCAGCATTTT. This gives the protein CASSIVGSNQPQHF.

This rearrangement joins TRBV4-3 to TRBJ1-5; possible D gene TRBD1, 5 bases. This CDR3 is 15 amino acids long. Trimming pared 5 bases from V and 0 bases from J, leaving 11 bases between. CDR1 and CDR2 from the germline V gene are LGHNA and YSLEER. CDR3 DNA: TGCGCCAGCAGCTGGGGACTTAATAGCAATCAGCCCCAGCATTTT. Protein product: CASSWGLNSNQPQHF.

The V gene is TRBV9, the J gene TRBJ2-6; tentatively, D is TRBD1 (5 bases). V was trimmed by 4 bases and J by 0 bases, leaving 11 bases between them. This CDR3 region has 16 residues. Germline values: CDR1 SGDLS, CDR2 YYNGEE. The CDR3 coding sequence is TGTGCCAGCAGCCCCCGACAGCACTCTGGGGCCAACGTCCTGACTTTC. Residues: CASSPRQHSGANVLTF.

This rearrangement joins TRBV6-5 to TRBJ2-3, with 8 bases lining up with TRBD2. The germline V gene has CDR1 MNHEY and CDR2 SVGAGI. The V segment lost 6 bases and the J segment 5 bases; nucleotides outside the gene matches: 7. The CDR3 covers 14 residues. The DNA for the CDR3 is TGTGCCAGCAGAAGAGCGGGAGAGCTAGATACGCAGTATTTT. The encoded protein is CASRRAGELDTQYF.

This clone was counted ten times or more. The same CDR3 also results from other DNA sequences found in this sample. The CDR3 is CASSPGSNQPQHF. The DNA for the CDR3 is TGTGCCAGCTCACCGGGGAGCAATCAGCCCCAGCATTTT. This chain uses TRBV18 with TRBJ1-5; unclear D gene. The ends were cut back, 3 bases at V and 1 base at J, with 4 bases in the middle. In germline, CDR1 is KGHSH, CDR2 LQKENI. The CDR3 runs 13 residues.

The CDR3, as DNA: TGTGCCACCAGTGATTTGGGCGGGCCCGAGCAGTACTTC. It is translated as CATSDLGGPEQYF. V and J are TRBV24-1 and TRBJ2-7; D is perhaps TRBD2 (5 bases). The germline V gene encodes CDR1 KGHDR and CDR2 SFDVKD. Deletions cut 0 bases from V and 6 bases from J, with 8 bases between. CDR3 length: 13 amino acids.

In this sample, this clone turned up once. The chain has TRBV3-1 (or the pseudogene TRBV3-2) and TRBJ1-6, with TRBD1 identical over 9 bases. Trimming took 2 bases from V and 6 from J; bases not matched to a gene: 2. The germline gives CDR1 LGHDT, CDR2 YNNKEL (reference sequence). CDR3 length: 15 residues. The CDR3 DNA is TGTGCCAGCAGCCAAATGGGACAGGGTAATTCACCCCTCCACTTT. Protein sequence: CASSQMGQGNSPLHF.

The V and J genes are TRBV19 and TRBJ1-6; tentatively, D is TRBD1 (6 bases). Deletions cut 4 bases from V and 0 bases from J, with 13 bases between. The CDR3 totals 17 residues. Per the germline V gene, CDR1 is LNHDA and CDR2 is SQIVND (reference sequence). CDR3 in DNA: TGTGCCAGTAGTACCATTACAGGGAGCTCCTATAATTCACCCCTCCACTTT. Amino acid sequence: CASSTITGSSYNSPLHF.

This clone was observed a handful of times. The chain combines TRBV6-1 with TRBJ1-3; no clear D. Deletions cut 1 base from V and 0 bases from J, with 10 bases between. This CDR3 is 16 amino acids long. Per germline, CDR1 MNHNS and CDR2 SASEGT. The chain's CDR3 is CASSEDAGSSGNTIYF. The DNA for the CDR3 is TGTGCCAGCAGTGAAGATGCGGGGAGCTCTGGAAACACCATATATTTT.

This chain links TRBV7-9 with TRBJ1-5; a weak D match, TRBD1 (5 bases). Trimming cost V 1 base and J 0 bases, with 10 bases left between them. The length of the CDR3 is 16 residues. CDR1 SEHNR and CDR2 FQNEAQ come from the germline V gene (reference sequence). For the CDR3, the DNA is TGTGCCAGCAGCTTAGGGGGCCAGTTTAGCAATCAGCCCCAGCATTTT. Residues: CASSLGGQFSNQPQHF.

This clone was detected only once. This chain links TRBV6-5 with TRBJ2-7, with 9 positions matching TRBD1. The CDR3 covers 12 residues. From germline, CDR1 is MNHEY and CDR2 SVGAGI. Losses at the gene ends were 6 bases for V and 5 bases for J; bases not matched to a gene: 2. CDR3 protein: CASRGDRDEQYF. DNA for the CDR3: TGTGCCAGCAGGGGGGACAGGGACGAGCAGTACTTC.

V usage is TRBV9 and J usage is TRBJ2-2; D gene uncertain. Trimming removed 5 bases from V and 1 base from J, with 9 bases in between. CDR3 length equals 14 residues. From germline, CDR1 is SGDLS and CDR2 YYNGEE. The CDR3 DNA follows: TGTGCCAGCAGTTCCGGTGGGAACACCGGGGAGCTGTTTTTT. Its protein product is CASSSGGNTGELFF. Drawing the rest from reference TRBV9 and TRBJ2-2, the complete variable domain is DSGVTQTPKHLITATGQRVTLRCSPRSGDLSVYWYQQSLDQGLQFLIQYYNGEERAKGNILERFSAQQFPDLHSELNLSSLELGDSALYFCASSSGGNTGELFFGEGSRLTVL.

The chain couples TRBV7-3 to TRBJ2-1; 8 nucleotides agree with TRBD2. Germline V CDR1 and CDR2: SGHTA, FQGTGA. The CDR3 extends over 15 amino acids. The V segment lost 5 bases and the J segment 4 bases; nucleotides outside the gene matches: 7. The CDR3 loop is CASSPEERGYNEQFF. DNA for the CDR3: TGTGCCAGCAGCCCAGAGGAGCGGGGGTACAATGAGCAGTTCTTC.

The chain couples TRBV7-6 to TRBJ2-2; 12 bases agree with TRBD2. There are 16 residues in the CDR3. V shed 4 bases and J 7 bases; nucleotides not matched to a gene: 7. The germline gives CDR1 SGHVS, CDR2 FNYEAQ. CDR3 in amino acids: CASSSRLAGENGELFF. Written as DNA, the CDR3 is TGTGCCAGCAGCTCCCGACTAGCGGGAGAGAACGGGGAGCTGTTTTTT. The full variable domain, with the rest looked up from reference TRBV7-6 and TRBJ2-2, is GAGVSQSPRYKVTKRGQDVALRCDPISGHVSLYWYRQALGQGPEFLTYFNYEAQQDKSGLPNDRFSAERPEGSISTLTIQRTEQRDSAMYRCASSSRLAGENGELFFGEGSRLTVL.